This T cell receptor (beta chain) was captured in a study of TIL therapy for anti-PD-1-resistant metastatic lung cancer. Study context: Most patients had lung adenocarcinoma; a few tumors were EGFR-mutant, two ALK-rearranged; half smoked currently or formerly.

Time point here: pre-treatment sample, taken before nivolumab and TIL therapy. Germline V CDR1 and CDR2: SGHRS, YFSETQ. This CDR3 comprises 21 residues. V dropped 2 bases and J dropped 6; count of bases not matched to a gene: 27. The libraries were made with immunoSEQ v3. The repertoire was sequenced with immunoSEQ multiplex PCR; TCRdb's copy has only in-frame clones and lacks some. The sample has 35,000 to 55,000 clones; approximately 79% are singletons. The sample consisted of blood, taken at baseline. This chain joins TRBV5-1 and TRBJ2-7; TRBD1 aligns across 9 bases. The sequence was obtained from a man aged 65-85 years with non-small cell lung cancer. The CDR3 DNA reads as TGCGCCAGCAGCTTTGGGGGTACAGGGGGCAAATCGCGGGATGCATTGGGCGAGCAGTACTTC. It encodes CASSFGGTGGKSRDALGEQYF.